What follows are 20 T cell receptor beta chains derived from one specimen sequenced in a study of blood T cell repertoires in COVID-19. Clones were sequenced by immunoSEQ multiplex PCR, and TCRdb holds only the in-frame ones, with some missing. The repertoire includes 20,000 to 25,000 clones, approximately 80% of them detected once, and about half sits in the top ten. The specimen sequenced was peripheral blood. The receptors come from a man aged 65 to 79 with acute or convalescent COVID-19.

The gene calls are TRBV6-6 and TRBJ1-1, with 7 bases fitting TRBD1. There are 14 residues in the CDR3. Looked up from germline, CDR1 is MNHNY and CDR2 is SVGAGI (reference sequence). V lost 6 bases and J lost 0; bases outside the gene matches: 4. CDR3 loop: CASRNRGVNTEAFF. The CDR3 region has the DNA TGTGCCAGCAGAAACAGGGGAGTGAACACTGAAGCTTTCTTT.

CDR3 nucleotide sequence: TGTGCCAGCAGCCCACCTACTGGAAACACCATATATTTT. It encodes CASSPPTGNTIYF. The rearrangement uses TRBV9 and TRBJ1-3, with D hard to call. The V gene's germline CDR1 is SGDLS and CDR2 YYNGEE. The V end lost 4 bases, the J end lost 2 bases, and 7 bases lay between the germline ends. The CDR3 totals 13 residues. The full variable domain, completed using reference TRBV9 and TRBJ1-3, is DSGVTQTPKHLITATGQRVTLRCSPRSGDLSVYWYQQSLDQGLQFLIQYYNGEERAKGNILERFSAQQFPDLHSELNLSSLELGDSALYFCASSPPTGNTIYFGEGSWLTVV.

The chain employs TRBV10-3 and TRBJ1-3; 8 nucleotides agree with TRBD1. This CDR3 contains 15 residues. Germline V gives CDR1 ENHRY, CDR2 SYGVKD. J gave up 4 bases and V 10 bases, and 12 bases lay outside the gene matches. This chain's CDR3 is CATNEGDRSGNTIYF. In DNA form, the CDR3 reads TGTGCCACCAACGAGGGGGACAGGTCCGGAAACACCATATATTTT.

The CDR3 loop is CASGSGTKNSGYTF. CDR3 bases: TGTGCTAGTGGTTCCGGGACAAAAAACAGTGGCTACACCTTC. The chain combines TRBV12-5 with TRBJ1-2, with D maybe TRBD1 (6 bases). The CDR3 covers 14 residues. V was pared by 4 bases and J by 7 bases, with 16 bases between. In germline, CDR1 is LGHNT, CDR2 FRNRAP.

The rearrangement uses TRBV5-8 and TRBJ2-7; 10 bases fit TRBD2. Germline values: CDR1 SGHTS, CDR2 YDEGEE. The CDR3 consists of 15 residues. J was trimmed by 0 bases and V by 3 bases; bases with no gene match: 3. The CDR3, as DNA: TGTGCCAGCAGCTGGAGCGGGGGGGTCTCCTACGAGCAGTACTTC. Its protein is CASSWSGGVSYEQYF.

The rearrangement joins TRBV10-3 to TRBJ2-7; a possible D gene is TRBD2 (6 bases). Germline V lookup: CDR1 ENHRY, CDR2 SYGVKD. Trimming took off 4 bases at V and 3 bases at J, with 16 bases between the two ends. This CDR3 region has 15 residues. CDR3: CAISARGGNGYEQYF. The DNA for the CDR3 is TGTGCCATCAGTGCCCGGGGCGGGAATGGCTACGAGCAGTACTTC.

The rearrangement links TRBV6-5 to TRBJ2-3; TRBD1 might be the D (6 bases). CDR1 and CDR2 from the germline V gene are MNHEY and SVGAGI. The CDR3 totals 12 residues. V shed 3 bases and J shed 6 bases, with 7 bases lying between them. The CDR3 region is CASSYRGDTQYF. CDR3 sequence (DNA): TGTGCCAGCAGTTATAGGGGGGATACGCAGTATTTT.

The V and J genes are TRBV28 and TRBJ2-6; 12 bases match TRBD2. J gave up 2 bases and V 6 bases, and 5 bases lay outside the gene matches. Germline V CDR1 and CDR2: MDHEN, SYDVKM. CDR3 length equals 17 residues. The CDR3 bases are TGTGCCAGCAGGCTAGCGGGAGGGCCAACTGGGGCCAACGTCCTGACTTTC. Translation gives CASRLAGGPTGANVLTF.

This chain joins TRBV5-6 and TRBJ1-4; D not resolved. CDR3 length equals 15 residues. V was trimmed by 4 bases and J by 6 bases, leaving 16 bases between them. Germline V lookup: CDR1 SGHDT, CDR2 YYEEEE. The DNA of the CDR3 is TGTGCCAGCAGCCCAGGTTGGGGAGTTGATGAAAAACTGTTTTTT. This sequence encodes CASSPGWGVDEKLFF. Complete variable domain (other parts from reference TRBV5-6 and TRBJ1-4): DAGVTQSPTHLIKTRGQQVTLRCSPKSGHDTVSWYQQALGQGPQFIFQYYEEEERQRGNFPDRFSGHQFPNYSSELNVNALLLGDSALYLCASSPGWGVDEKLFFGSGTQLSVL.

The chain couples TRBV7-2 to TRBJ2-5; 8 positions agree with TRBD2. Trimming cost V 1 base and J 4 bases; bases outside gene matches: 8. CDR1 is SGHTA, CDR2 FQGNSA, per germline. There are 16 residues in the CDR3. CDR3 residues: CASSLERSGRRETQYF. In DNA form, the CDR3 reads TGTGCCAGCAGCTTAGAAAGGAGCGGGAGACGAGAGACCCAGTACTTC.

This clone is a singleton in its sample. This rearrangement joins TRBV7-2 to TRBJ2-3, with D perhaps matching TRBD1 (6 bases). The germline V and J ends were trimmed by 3 bases and 4 bases, with 14 bases remaining between them. This CDR3 spans 15 amino acids. Germline-derived CDR1 and CDR2 are SGHTA and FQGNSA. The CDR3 spells CASSFPTGLPDTQYF. The CDR3 nucleotides read TGTGCCAGCAGCTTCCCAACAGGGCTGCCAGATACGCAGTATTTT.

The count of this clone is one. CDR3 bases: TGTGCCAGTAGTACACCAGACAGATCAAGATCACCCCTCCACTTT. Translated: CASSTPDRSRSPLHF. V is TRBV19 and J is TRBJ1-6; tentative D call: TRBD1 (5 bases). V was cut by 4 bases and J by 10 bases, with 17 bases left in between. The CDR3 has 15 residues. Germline-derived CDR1 and CDR2 are LNHDA and SQIVND (reference sequence).

This chain uses TRBV6-4 with TRBJ2-1; D possibly corresponds to TRBD2 (5 bases). Germline lookup yields CDR1 MRHNA and CDR2 SNTAGT. The CDR3 contains 13 residues. Deletions cut 0 bases from V and 11 bases from J, with 11 bases between. The CDR3 bases are TGTGCCAGCAGTGACTCGAGGGTAGGGCAGCAGTTCTTC. Amino acid sequence: CASSDSRVGQQFF.

This clone was observed a few times. V usage is TRBV29-1 and J usage is TRBJ1-2, with D uncertain. V shed 7 bases and J shed 6 bases, with 18 bases lying between them. Per germline, CDR1 SQVTM and CDR2 ANQGSEA. The CDR3 has 13 residues. Written as DNA, the CDR3 is TGCAGCGCCCTTGAGGCCGTCGGGAATGGCTACACCTTC. Amino acids: CSALEAVGNGYTF.

The chain has TRBV30 and TRBJ1-6; D ambiguous. The CDR3 totals 15 residues. The germline gives CDR1 GTSNPN, CDR2 SVGIG (reference sequence). V lost 3 bases, J lost 1 base, and 10 bases lay in between. The CDR3 nucleotides are TGTGCCTGGAGCCTCGGCGGGTCCTATAATTCACCCCTCCACTTT. Protein: CAWSLGGSYNSPLHF.

This chain joins TRBV3-1 (or the pseudogene TRBV3-2) and TRBJ1-1; D is uncertain. Germline V gene data show CDR1 as LGHDT and CDR2 as YNNKEL (reference sequence). The germline V and J ends were trimmed by 1 base and 4 bases, with 10 bases remaining between them. This CDR3 is built from 14 residues. This CDR3 reads CASSQASGTTEAFF. Here the CDR3 DNA reads TGTGCCAGCAGCCAAGCCTCCGGTACCACTGAAGCTTTCTTT.

The V call is TRBV4-3, the J call TRBJ1-1, with TRBD1 matching over 9 bases. Germline V gene data show CDR1 as LGHNA and CDR2 as YSLEER. The V and J ends lost 4 bases and 5 bases, in that order; junction bases with no gene match: 5. The CDR3 is 14 residues long. CDR3 nucleotides: TGCGCCAGCAGCCGGGGGACAGGGAGGACTGAAGCTTTCTTT. Protein: CASSRGTGRTEAFF.

The chain couples TRBV5-5 to TRBJ1-1; a possible D gene is TRBD1 (6 bases). V lost 4 bases, J lost 6 bases, and 16 bases lay in between. The CDR3 is 14 residues long. CDR1 and CDR2 (germline): SGHKS, YYEKEE (reference sequence). The CDR3 DNA reads TGTGCCAGCAGCAGGGGGGGTAGAATGGCTGAAGCTTTCTTT. Translated: CASSRGGRMAEAFF.

The chain uses TRBV11-2 and TRBJ2-7, with 9 nucleotides matching TRBD2. Germline values: CDR1 SGHAT, CDR2 FQNNGV. This CDR3 contains 17 residues. The trim removed 5 bases at V and 2 bases at J, leaving 13 bases unmatched. The CDR3 loop is CASSPRGSGSLTYEQYF. Here the CDR3 DNA reads TGTGCCAGCAGCCCCCGGGGTAGCGGGAGCCTTACCTACGAGCAGTACTTC.

About this clone: At one of its ends the junction is not consistent with the germline gene, which may arise from a read error. J is TRBJ2-1 and V is TRBV4-3, with a tentative D call TRBD2 (5 bases). This CDR3 is 16 amino acids long. Per the germline V gene, CDR1 is LGHNA and CDR2 is YSLEER. CDR3 in DNA: TGCGCCGGCAGCCAAGAGACGCTAGCAGGTTACAATGAGCAGTTCTTC. Translating gives CAGSQETLAGYNEQFF.